The count of the clone carrying this TCR beta chain is one. Its antigen is not identified. The sample belongs to a study of T cell responses to AZD1222 COVID-19 vaccine. The V gene's germline CDR1 is SEHNR and CDR2 FQNEAQ (reference sequence). Trimming took 6 bases from V and 8 from J, leaving 11 bases between them. The CDR3 sequence is 12 residues long. Overall study findings and caveats: Two AZD1222 doses significantly raised spike-specific TCR breadth and depth over controls. White British donors predominated, females outnumbered males, and clonal diversity was possibly underestimated.

Measured with immunoSEQ multiplex PCR; TCRdb has only the in-frame clones, and not every one. The profile shows approximately 61,000 clones, about four fifths of them singletons. This sequence joins TRBV7-9 and TRBJ1-5; no firm D call. This clonotype was obtained from an adult who received the AZD1222 COVID-19 vaccine. The sequencing here drew on peripheral blood, taken 28 days after the second AZD1222 dose. CDR3 protein: CASSRPAEPQHF. DNA of the CDR3: TGTGCCAGCAGTCGACCGGCGGAGCCCCAGCATTTT.